Listed below are T cell receptor beta chains from one sample, sequenced in a study of early T cells in non-severe SARS-CoV-2 infection. TCRdb re-analysed the 5' RACE reads in MiXCR, keeping a single row per CDR3 protein. Of 35,000 to 50,000 distinct CDR3 sequences in the sample, 5.5% to 6.5% were seen once. Sequenced input: whole blood. The receptors shown here come from an adult who was a healthcare worker with PCR-confirmed SARS-CoV-2 infection or an uninfected control (not recorded which). CDR3s include the opening cysteine and the closing phenylalanine or tryptophan. A D gene is named only where the DNA matches it firmly. For some rows the clone size is stated as once, few or many, or as a class when expanded; others skip it.

D gene,clone size,V gene,J gene,CDR3 length,CDR3 protein,CDR3 DNA
.,.,TRBV5-4,TRBJ2-7,13,CASSSSEGYEQYF,TGTGCCAGCAGCTCCTCTGAGGGGTACGAGCAGTACTTC
TRBD1,few,TRBV7-9,TRBJ2-7,16,CASSLPRDSLSYEQYF,TGTGCCAGCAGCTTACCTAGGGACAGCCTCTCCTACGAGCAGTACTTC
.,many,TRBV12-3/TRBV12-4,TRBJ2-2,11,CASTGGVELFF,TGTGCCAGCACCGGAGGGGTGGAGCTGTTTTTT
.,many,TRBV10-1,TRBJ1-6,13,CASSEFVSSPLHF,TGCGCCAGCAGTGAGTTTGTGTCTTCACCCCTCCACTTT
TRBD1,many,TRBV6-5,TRBJ1-2,13,CASSTGGRGGYTF,TGTGCCAGCAGCACAGGGGGCAGAGGAGGCTACACCTTC
.,few,TRBV11-2,TRBJ2-7,15,CASSPTGQSGYEQYF,TGTGCCAGCAGCCCAACCGGTCAGTCGGGATACGAGCAGTACTTC
.,many,TRBV6-1,TRBJ2-3,11,CASIGVSTQYF,TGTGCCAGCATCGGTGTTAGTACGCAGTATTTT
.,many,TRBV15,TRBJ2-1,13,CATSRAEGNEQFF,TGTGCCACCAGCAGAGCGGAGGGGAATGAGCAGTTCTTC
TRBD1,many,TRBV29-1,TRBJ1-2,13,CSVAAGTGYGYTF,TGCAGCGTTGCCGCCGGGACAGGGTATGGCTACACCTTC
.,many,TRBV7-9,TRBJ1-1,15,CASSLGFTGNTEAFF,TGTGCCAGCAGCCTTGGCTTCACTGGAAACACTGAAGCTTTCTTT
.,.,TRBV20-1,TRBJ2-5,13,CSTGPGGRETQYF,TGCAGTACTGGACCCGGGGGAAGAGAGACCCAGTACTTC
TRBD1,.,TRBV14,TRBJ1-2,14,CASGTGQGFFGYTF,TGTGCCAGCGGAACGGGACAGGGATTCTTTGGCTACACCTTC
TRBD1,.,TRBV2,TRBJ1-5,14,CASAGGLFNQPQHF,TGTGCCAGCGCAGGGGGTCTCTTCAATCAGCCTCAGCATTTT
TRBD1,.,TRBV28,TRBJ2-3,14,CASSTGGQADTQYF,TGTGCCAGCAGCACAGGGGGCCAGGCAGATACGCAGTATTTT
.,few,TRBV6-5,TRBJ1-4,16,CASSLRKGVGNEKLFF,TGTGCCAGCAGTTTGCGAAAGGGTGTGGGTAATGAAAAACTGTTTTTT
.,few,TRBV6-5,TRBJ2-3,14,CASSYGQNTDTQYF,TGTGCCAGCAGTTACGGGCAGAATACAGATACGCAGTATTTT
.,.,TRBV6-2/TRBV6-3,TRBJ2-2,13,CASSRGEPGELFF,TGTGCCAGCAGCCGGGGCGAACCCGGGGAGCTGTTTTTT
.,.,TRBV3-1,TRBJ2-7,15,CASSNTPTARGEQYF,TGTGCCAGCAGCAACACACCGACAGCTAGGGGGGAGCAGTACTTC
.,few,TRBV2,TRBJ2-7,15,CASSARHPWAYEQYF,TGTGCCAGCAGTGCGAGACACCCTTGGGCCTACGAGCAGTACTTC
TRBD2,many,TRBV5-5,TRBJ2-7,15,CASSLTSGGTYEQYF,TGTGCCAGCAGCCTCACTAGCGGGGGCACCTACGAGCAGTACTTC